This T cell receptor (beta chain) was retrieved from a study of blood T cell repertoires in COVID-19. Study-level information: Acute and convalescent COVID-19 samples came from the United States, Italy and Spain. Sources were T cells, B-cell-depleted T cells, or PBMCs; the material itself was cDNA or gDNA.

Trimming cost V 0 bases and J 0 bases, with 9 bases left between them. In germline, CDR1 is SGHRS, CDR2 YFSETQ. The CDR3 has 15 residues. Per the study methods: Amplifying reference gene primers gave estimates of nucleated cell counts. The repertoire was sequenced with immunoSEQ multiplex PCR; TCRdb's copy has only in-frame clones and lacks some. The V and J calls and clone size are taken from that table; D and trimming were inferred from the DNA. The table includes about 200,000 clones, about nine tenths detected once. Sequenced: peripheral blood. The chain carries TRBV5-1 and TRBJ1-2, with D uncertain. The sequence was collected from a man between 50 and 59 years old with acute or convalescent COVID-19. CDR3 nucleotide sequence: TGCGCCAGCAGCTTGGGACAAGTAGCTAACTATGGCTACACCTTC. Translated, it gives CASSLGQVANYGYTF.